This TCR beta chain was sequenced for a study of blood T cell repertoires in COVID-19. Study-level background: Collection of acute and convalescent COVID-19 samples took place in the United States, Italy and Spain. PBMCs, B-cell-depleted T cells, or T cells were the source of the cDNA or gDNA that made up the material.

Study processing details: Reference gene primer amplification yielded estimated nucleated cell counts. TCRdb's table, derived via immunoSEQ multiplex PCR, lists solely in-frame clones and lacks some. The V and J calls and clone size were taken over from that table, and D and trimming were inferred from the DNA. This table holds some 42,000 clones, roughly three quarters found once. Germline CDR1 is MNHEY and CDR2 is SVGAGI. Trimming took 6 bases from V and 2 from J, leaving 11 bases between them. This CDR3 has 13 amino acids. The TCR was taken from a man of 80 years or more with acute or convalescent COVID-19. V and J are TRBV6-5 and TRBJ2-7; D remains unclear. The sequenced sample consisted of peripheral blood. This chain's CDR3 is CASRRAKAYEQYF. The CDR3 DNA reads as TGTGCCAGCAGAAGAGCGAAAGCCTACGAGCAGTACTTC.